This T cell receptor (beta chain) came from a study of vaccination and CD4 T cells after COVID-19. Broader study findings: Clonotypes reactive to SARS-CoV-2 had a median that went up from 21 to 38, but not significantly.

Treatment defined: approximately 11-day PBMC culture with coronavirus spike peptide pools or control peptides (ViraFEST assay). After being plated at a few million per well, PBMCs were cultured with roughly 9.5 IU/ml IL-2 and around 9.3 ug/ml peptide pools. In regard to this clonotype: Its specificity is unknown.

Trimming cost V 0 bases and J 7 bases, with 19 bases left between them. This CDR3 spans 15 amino acids. Germline CDR1 is DFQATT and CDR2 is SNEGSKA (reference sequence). Cultured CD4+ T cells had their DNA profiled by the Oncomine TCR Beta short-read assay. TCRdb passed the PCR reads through MiXCR, listing each CDR3 protein once. The data show under 20,000 distinct CDR3 sequences, 43% seen once. V and J are TRBV20-1 and TRBJ2-7; the D gene is possibly TRBD2 (7 bases). The sample in question was CD4+ T cells from blood, cultured in vitro, obtained after SARS-CoV-2 vaccination. The receptor's source is a human donor who had recovered from COVID-19. The CDR3 bases are TGCAGTGCTAGAGATGGGGGAGGGGGTTATTGGGAGCAGTACTTC. Its protein product is CSARDGGGGYWEQYF.